The entry that follows covers one T cell receptor (beta chain) sequence. The sample belongs to a study of CD8+ T cells in alopecia areata. The authors extracted RNA and reverse transcribed it into cDNA as the sequencing template. Assay: immunoSEQ multiplex PCR; the TCRdb copy retains only in-frame clones and omits some. Of around 290,000 clones in the sample, 55% to 75% are singletons; the top ten hold around 1.8%. Indicated treatment: oral pan-JAK inhibitor, 5-10 mg twice daily. Sequenced material: CD4+ T cells sorted from blood, taken at week 24, from a patient treated with tofacitinib. This clonotype was obtained from a human donor with alopecia areata.

Here the CDR3 reads CSFWGPGDEQYF. Written as DNA, the CDR3 is TGCAGCTTCTGGGGGCCGGGGGACGAGCAGTACTTC. The chain employs TRBV29-1 and TRBJ2-7; D could derive from TRBD1 or TRBD2 (6 bases each). The V gene's germline CDR1 is SQVTM and CDR2 ANQGSEA. The ends were cut back, 8 bases at V and 5 bases at J, with 16 bases in the middle. The length of the CDR3 is 12 residues.